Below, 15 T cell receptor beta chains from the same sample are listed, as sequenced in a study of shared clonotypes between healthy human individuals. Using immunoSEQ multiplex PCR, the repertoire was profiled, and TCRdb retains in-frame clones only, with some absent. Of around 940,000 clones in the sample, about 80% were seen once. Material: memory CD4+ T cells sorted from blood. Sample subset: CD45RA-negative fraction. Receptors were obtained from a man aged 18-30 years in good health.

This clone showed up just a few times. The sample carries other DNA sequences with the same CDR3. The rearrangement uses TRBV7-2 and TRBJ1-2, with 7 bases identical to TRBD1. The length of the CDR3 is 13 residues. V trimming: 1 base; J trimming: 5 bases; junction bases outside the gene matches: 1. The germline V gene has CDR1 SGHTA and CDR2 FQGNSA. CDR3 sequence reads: CASSLGQGYGYTF. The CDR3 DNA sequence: TGTGCCAGCAGCTTAGGACAGGGTTATGGCTACACCTTC.

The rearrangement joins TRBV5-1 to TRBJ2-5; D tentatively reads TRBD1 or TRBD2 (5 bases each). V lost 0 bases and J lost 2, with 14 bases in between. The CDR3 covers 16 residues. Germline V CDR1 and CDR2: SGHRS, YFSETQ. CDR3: CASSLAIGEIQETQYF. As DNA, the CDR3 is TGCGCCAGCAGCTTGGCCATAGGGGAGATACAAGAGACCCAGTACTTC.

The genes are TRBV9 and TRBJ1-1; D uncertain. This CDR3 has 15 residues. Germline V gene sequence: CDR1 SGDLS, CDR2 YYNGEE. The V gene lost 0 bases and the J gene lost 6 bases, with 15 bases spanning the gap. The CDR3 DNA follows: TGTGCCAGCAGCGTAGTTGGGTCGTCTAGGTCTGAAGCTTTCTTT. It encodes CASSVVGSSRSEAFF.

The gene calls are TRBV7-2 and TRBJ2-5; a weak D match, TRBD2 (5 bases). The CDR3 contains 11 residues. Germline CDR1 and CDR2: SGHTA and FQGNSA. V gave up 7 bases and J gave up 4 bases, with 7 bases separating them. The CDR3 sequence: CASTSRETQYF. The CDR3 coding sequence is TGTGCCAGCACTAGCAGAGAGACCCAGTACTTC. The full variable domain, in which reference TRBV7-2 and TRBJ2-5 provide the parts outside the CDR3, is GAGVSQSPSNKVTEKGKDVELRCDPISGHTALYWYRQSLGQGLEFLIYFQGNSAPDKSGLPSDRFSAERTGGSVSTLTIQRTQQEDSAVYLCASTSRETQYFGPGTRLLVL.

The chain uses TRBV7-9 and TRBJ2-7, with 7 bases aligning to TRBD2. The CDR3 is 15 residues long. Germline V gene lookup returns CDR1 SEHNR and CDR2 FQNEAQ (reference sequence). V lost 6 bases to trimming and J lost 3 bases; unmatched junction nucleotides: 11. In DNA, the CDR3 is TGTGCCAGCAGACCCGTGGATAGCGGGCTCTACGAGCAGTACTTC. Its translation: CASRPVDSGLYEQYF.

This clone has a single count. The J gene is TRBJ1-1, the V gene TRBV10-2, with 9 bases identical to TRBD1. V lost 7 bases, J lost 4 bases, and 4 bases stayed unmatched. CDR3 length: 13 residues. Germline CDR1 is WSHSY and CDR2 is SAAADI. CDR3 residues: CASILDRGTEAFF. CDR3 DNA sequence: TGCGCCAGCATCCTGGACAGGGGCACTGAAGCTTTCTTT.

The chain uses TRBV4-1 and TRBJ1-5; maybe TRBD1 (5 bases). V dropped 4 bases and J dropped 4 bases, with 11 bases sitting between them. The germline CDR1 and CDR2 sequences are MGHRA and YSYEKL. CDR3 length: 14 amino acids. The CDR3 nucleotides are TGCGCCAGCAGCCCTGGGACGGGGAATCAGCCCCAGCATTTT. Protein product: CASSPGTGNQPQHF.

The CDR3 here is CASSLDPLLVAEQFF. CDR3 sequence (DNA): TGTGCCAGCAGCTTAGATCCCCTACTCGTGGCTGAGCAGTTCTTC. This sequence joins TRBV11-2 and TRBJ2-1; D unresolved. The ends were cut back, 0 bases at V and 9 bases at J, with 15 bases in the middle. CDR3 length: 15 amino acids. Germline CDR1 SGHAT, CDR2 FQNNGV.

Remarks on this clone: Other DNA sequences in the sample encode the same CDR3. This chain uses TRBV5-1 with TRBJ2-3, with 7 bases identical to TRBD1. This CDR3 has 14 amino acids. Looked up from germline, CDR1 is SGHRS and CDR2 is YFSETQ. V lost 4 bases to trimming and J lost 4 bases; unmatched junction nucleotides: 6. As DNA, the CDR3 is TGCGCCAGCAGCCCCCGACAGGGACCAGATACGCAGTATTTT. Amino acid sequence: CASSPRQGPDTQYF.

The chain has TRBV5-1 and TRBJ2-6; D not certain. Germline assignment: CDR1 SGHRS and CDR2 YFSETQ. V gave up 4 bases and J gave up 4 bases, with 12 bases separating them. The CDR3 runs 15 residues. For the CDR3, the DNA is TGCGCCAGCAGCCCGCTCCCGACCGGGGCCAACGTCCTGACTTTC. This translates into CASSPLPTGANVLTF.

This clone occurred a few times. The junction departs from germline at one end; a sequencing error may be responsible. CDR3: CASSKAHTRGDEQFF. CDR3 nucleotide sequence: TGTGCCAGCAGTAAAGCACATACTAGGGGCGATGAGCAGTTCTTC. The chain employs TRBV2 and TRBJ2-1; D possibly uses TRBD1 or TRBD2 (5 bases each). Germline assignment: CDR1 SNHLY and CDR2 FYNNEI. The CDR3 covers 15 residues.

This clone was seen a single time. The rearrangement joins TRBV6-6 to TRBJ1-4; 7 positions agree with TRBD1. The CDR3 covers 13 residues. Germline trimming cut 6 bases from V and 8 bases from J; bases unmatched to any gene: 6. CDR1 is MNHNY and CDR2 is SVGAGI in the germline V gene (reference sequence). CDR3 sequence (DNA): TGTGCCAGCAGCCAGGGGGGCTTAGAAAAACTGTTTTTT. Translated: CASSQGGLEKLFF.

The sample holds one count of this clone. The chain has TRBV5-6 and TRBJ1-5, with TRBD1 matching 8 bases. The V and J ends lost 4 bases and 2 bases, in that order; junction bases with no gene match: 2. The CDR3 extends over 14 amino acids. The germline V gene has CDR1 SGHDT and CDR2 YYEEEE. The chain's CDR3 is CASSPGGRNQPQHF. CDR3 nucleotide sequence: TGTGCCAGCAGCCCAGGGGGCCGCAATCAGCCCCAGCATTTT. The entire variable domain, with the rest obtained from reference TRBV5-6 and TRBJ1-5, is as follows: DAGVTQSPTHLIKTRGQQVTLRCSPKSGHDTVSWYQQALGQGPQFIFQYYEEEERQRGNFPDRFSGHQFPNYSSELNVNALLLGDSALYLCASSPGGRNQPQHFGDGTRLSIL.

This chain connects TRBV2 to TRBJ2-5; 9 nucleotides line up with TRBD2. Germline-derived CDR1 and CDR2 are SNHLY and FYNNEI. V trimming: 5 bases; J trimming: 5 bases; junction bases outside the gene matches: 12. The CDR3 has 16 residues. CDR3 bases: TGTGCCAGCAGTCACCGAGTTAGCGGGAGTGTGGAGACCCAGTACTTC. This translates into CASSHRVSGSVETQYF.

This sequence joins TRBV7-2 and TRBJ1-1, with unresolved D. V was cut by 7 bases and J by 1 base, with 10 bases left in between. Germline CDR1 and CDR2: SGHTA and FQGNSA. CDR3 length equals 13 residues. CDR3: CASMRSPNTEAFF. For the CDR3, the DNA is TGTGCCAGCATGCGATCCCCGAACACTGAAGCTTTCTTT.